Below, 30 T cell receptor beta chains from the same sample are listed, as sequenced in a study of TIL therapy for anti-PD-1-resistant metastatic lung cancer. The time point here: pre-treatment sample, taken before nivolumab and TIL therapy. The tumor samples were excised metastases, mostly pleural nodules or supraclavicular lymph nodes. Sequencing used immunoSEQ v3. Sequencing used immunoSEQ multiplex PCR; TCRdb keeps in-frame clones, though not all of them. The sample lists just over 25,000 clones; 55% to 75% were seen once. The source was tumor tissue, collected at baseline. These receptors were collected from a person between 30 and 80 years old with non-small cell lung cancer.

The DNA of the CDR3 is TGTGCCAGCAGCTTAGAGCAGGGGGAGACTGAAGCTTTCTTT. Encoded protein: CASSLEQGETEAFF. The V and J genes are TRBV7-2 and TRBJ1-1; TRBD1 aligns across 7 bases. J was trimmed by 5 bases and V by 1 base; bases with no gene match: 4. The CDR3 is 14 residues long. CDR1 and CDR2 from the germline V gene are SGHTA and FQGNSA.

The chain joins TRBV9 to TRBJ1-1; weak D call: TRBD1 (6 bases). The germline V gene has CDR1 SGDLS and CDR2 YYNGEE. Deletions cut 3 bases from V and 11 bases from J, with 17 bases between. There are 13 residues in the CDR3. CDR3 region: CASSDFITGRAFF. Written as DNA, the CDR3 is TGTGCCAGCAGCGATTTTATTACAGGGAGGGCTTTCTTT.

This clone was seen a handful of times. V and J are TRBV4-1 and TRBJ2-4; the D call may be TRBD1 or TRBD2 (5 bases each). There are 16 residues in the CDR3. V was trimmed by 2 bases and J by 0 bases, leaving 11 bases between them. The V gene's germline CDR1 is MGHRA and CDR2 YSYEKL. CDR3 region: CASSQPTGGAKNIQYF. The CDR3 DNA reads TGCGCCAGCAGCCAACCTACTGGGGGAGCCAAAAACATTCAGTACTTC.

J is TRBJ2-5 and V is TRBV6-1; D gene uncertain. Germline CDR1 is MNHNS and CDR2 is SASEGT. The CDR3 sequence is 14 residues long. V was pared by 7 bases and J by 1 base, with 13 bases between. The CDR3 protein is CASTWVGIQETQYF. The CDR3 region has the DNA TGTGCCAGCACCTGGGTAGGGATCCAAGAGACCCAGTACTTC.

The CDR3 loop reads CASRRGHLNTEAFF. The DNA for the CDR3 is TGTGCCAGCAGAAGGGGCCATTTGAACACTGAAGCTTTCTTT. V and J are TRBV14 and TRBJ1-1; TRBD1 might be the D (5 bases). CDR3 size: 14 residues. Trimming pared 6 bases from V and 0 bases from J, leaving 11 bases between. Germline V gene sequence: CDR1 SGHDN, CDR2 FVKESK.

The rearrangement links TRBV13 to TRBJ1-3; 10 nucleotides align to TRBD1. This CDR3 region has 16 residues. V lost 4 bases to trimming and J lost 1 base; unmatched junction nucleotides: 4. Germline CDR1 PRHDT, CDR2 FYEKMQ (reference sequence). The CDR3 nucleotides read TGTGCCAGCAGCTCGCCGGGACAGGGGTCTGGAAACACCATATATTTT. It yields the protein CASSSPGQGSGNTIYF.

This clone was detected a few times. The chain uses TRBV9 and TRBJ1-2; D may be TRBD1 (6 bases). In germline, CDR1 is SGDLS, CDR2 YYNGEE. The CDR3 spans 15 residues. V shed 4 bases and J shed 2 bases, with 15 bases lying between them. In DNA, the CDR3 is TGTGCCAGCAGCCCAGGCGGGGGGCCAAACTATGGCTACACCTTC. As protein: CASSPGGGPNYGYTF.

V is TRBV7-2 and J is TRBJ1-2; D unresolved. Germline V CDR1 and CDR2: SGHTA, FQGNSA. V was shortened by 1 base and J by 5 bases, with 14 bases between the two germline ends. CDR3 size: 15 residues. CDR3: CASSLESSLSYGYTF. DNA of the CDR3: TGTGCCAGCAGCTTAGAATCGAGCCTTTCATATGGCTACACCTTC.

A few counts support this clone. This chain links TRBV6-6 with TRBJ2-1; a weak D match, TRBD1 (5 bases). The V and J ends lost 9 bases and 5 bases respectively, with 11 bases between them. Germline values: CDR1 MNHNY, CDR2 SVGAGI (reference sequence). This CDR3 spans 12 amino acids. CDR3 coding DNA: TGTGCCAGTTCCTTGGGGCACAATGAGCAGTTCTTC. Protein product: CASSLGHNEQFF.

The V call is TRBV27, the J call TRBJ2-5; D is ambiguous. The length of the CDR3 is 17 residues. Deletions cut 3 bases from V and 2 bases from J, with 19 bases between. CDR1 is MNHEY, CDR2 SMNVEV, per germline (reference sequence). CDR3: CASSLRRSPVGQETQYF. The DNA of the CDR3 is TGTGCCAGCAGTTTGAGAAGGAGCCCGGTCGGTCAAGAGACCCAGTACTTC.

The V gene is TRBV11-3, the J gene TRBJ2-7; 9 nucleotides line up with TRBD1. The CDR3 consists of 17 residues. V shed 1 base, J shed 2 bases, and the junction held 9 bases outside the gene matches. Per the germline V gene, CDR1 is SGHNT and CDR2 is YENEEA. The CDR3 here is CASSLGSGTGNPYEQYF. In DNA form, the CDR3 reads TGTGCCAGCAGCTTAGGCTCCGGGACAGGGAATCCCTACGAGCAGTACTTC.

The chain couples TRBV6-1 to TRBJ1-5; 9 bases map to TRBD1. Germline values: CDR1 MNHNS, CDR2 SASEGT. J lost 3 bases, V lost 2 bases, and 2 bases had no gene match. The CDR3 contains 15 residues. The CDR3 here is CASSEWDRVNQPQHF. The CDR3 region has the DNA TGTGCCAGCAGTGAATGGGACAGGGTCAATCAGCCCCAGCATTTT.

The rearrangement links TRBV6-6 to TRBJ2-7; 9 positions match TRBD1. The length of the CDR3 is 14 residues. Trimming removed 4 bases from V and 3 bases from J; junction bases left unmatched: 4. CDR1 and CDR2 from the germline V gene are MNHNY and SVGAGI (reference sequence). The CDR3, as DNA: TGTGCCAGCAGTTTGAGACAGGGGGGCTACGAGCAGTACTTC. This encodes CASSLRQGGYEQYF.

This sequence joins TRBV13 and TRBJ2-3; D gene uncertain. Germline CDR1 and CDR2: PRHDT and FYEKMQ (reference sequence). V was trimmed by 0 bases and J by 2 bases, leaving 12 bases between them. This CDR3 comprises 16 residues. The CDR3 here is CASSLGLGPHTDTQYF. CDR3 sequence (DNA): TGTGCCAGCAGCTTAGGCCTAGGACCGCACACAGATACGCAGTATTTT.

Note on this clone: This specimen includes other DNA sequences encoding the same CDR3. This sequence joins TRBV5-4 and TRBJ2-5; TRBD2 aligns across 7 bases. The germline V gene encodes CDR1 SGHNT and CDR2 YYREEE (reference sequence). This CDR3 has 14 residues. V trimming: 3 bases; J trimming: 1 base; junction bases outside the gene matches: 3. CDR3 in DNA: TGTGCCAGCAGCTCCGGGGGGTCCCAAGAGACCCAGTACTTC. Protein sequence: CASSSGGSQETQYF.

This chain links TRBV11-2 with TRBJ1-5; tentatively, D is TRBD1 (5 bases). The germline V gene has CDR1 SGHAT and CDR2 FQNNGV. The CDR3 consists of 13 residues. The ends were cut back, 3 bases at V and 6 bases at J, with 9 bases in the middle. CDR3 sequence: CASSLAGPQPQHF. CDR3 DNA sequence: TGTGCCAGCAGCTTGGCAGGGCCTCAGCCCCAGCATTTT.

This clone was found a few times. This chain joins TRBV19 and TRBJ1-1, with D possibly being TRBD1 (6 bases). The CDR3 has 13 residues. Trimming removed 6 bases from V and 1 base from J, with 9 bases in between. Germline assignment: CDR1 LNHDA and CDR2 SQIVND (reference sequence). CDR3 coding DNA: TGTGCCAGTAGAAGGACAGAGAACACTGAAGCTTTCTTT. This gives the protein CASRRTENTEAFF.

This clone was observed a few times. The chain couples TRBV19 to TRBJ1-1; D gene ambiguous. V was pared by 5 bases and J by 4 bases, with 14 bases between. The germline V gene has CDR1 LNHDA and CDR2 SQIVND (reference sequence). This CDR3 spans 14 amino acids. CDR3: CASSRGDFGTEAFF. Written as DNA, the CDR3 is TGTGCCAGTAGTCGAGGAGATTTTGGCACTGAAGCTTTCTTT.

The J gene is TRBJ2-1, the V gene TRBV13; 8 positions match TRBD1. V shed 5 bases, J shed 8 bases, and the junction held 11 bases outside the gene matches. This CDR3 contains 15 residues. CDR1 and CDR2 (germline): PRHDT, FYEKMQ (reference sequence). Here the CDR3 reads CASSTDREDRDEQFF. CDR3 nucleotide sequence: TGTGCCAGCAGCACGGACAGGGAGGATAGGGATGAGCAGTTCTTC.

The rearrangement joins TRBV6-5 to TRBJ2-5, with D maybe TRBD1 (5 bases). The germline V and J ends were trimmed by 2 bases and 4 bases, with 14 bases remaining between them. There are 15 residues in the CDR3. Germline CDR1 and CDR2: MNHEY and SVGAGI. CDR3 DNA sequence: TGTGCCAGCAGTTACGGTGCCAGGGTGAGAGAGACCCAGTACTTC. This encodes CASSYGARVRETQYF.

Here the CDR3 reads CAGQRLQLYNEQFF. The CDR3 nucleotides read TGTGCCGGCCAACGACTGCAGCTGTACAATGAGCAGTTCTTC. J is TRBJ2-1 and V is TRBV7-9, with no clear D. The CDR3 runs to 14 residues. Trimming shortened V by 11 bases and J by 4 bases, and 18 bases separated the two germline ends. The V gene's germline CDR1 is SEHNR and CDR2 FQNEAQ (reference sequence).

The chain has TRBV5-1 and TRBJ2-3; D tentatively reads TRBD1 or TRBD2 (5 bases each). Germline CDR1 SGHRS, CDR2 YFSETQ. CDR3 length: 16 residues. Trimming took off 0 bases at V and 0 bases at J, with 11 bases between the two ends. CDR3 amino acids: CASSLDGDPSTDTQYF. The CDR3, as DNA: TGCGCCAGCAGCTTGGATGGGGACCCCAGCACAGATACGCAGTATTTT.

This rearrangement joins TRBV11-3 to TRBJ2-3; 11 nucleotides line up with TRBD2. The CDR3 length is 16 residues. J gave up 2 bases and V 4 bases, and 5 bases lay outside the gene matches. The germline CDR1 and CDR2 sequences are SGHNT and YENEEA. CDR3: CASSSGTSGNTDTQYF. CDR3 in DNA: TGTGCCAGCAGCTCCGGGACTAGCGGCAACACAGATACGCAGTATTTT.

The genes are TRBV2 and TRBJ2-1, with 11 bases aligning to TRBD2. The junction had 8 bases not matched to a gene; V was cut back by 4 bases and J by 9 bases. There are 15 residues in the CDR3. CDR1 and CDR2 (germline): SNHLY, FYNNEI. DNA of the CDR3: TGTGCCAGCAGTGTGGAAGTAGCGGGGGGGCGTGAGCAGTTCTTC. This encodes CASSVEVAGGREQFF.

The V call is TRBV6-1, the J call TRBJ2-7, with 8 bases fitting TRBD1. CDR1 and CDR2 from the germline V gene are MNHNS and SASEGT. This CDR3 is built from 13 residues. V dropped 6 bases and J dropped 4; count of bases not matched to a gene: 5. CDR3 nucleotide sequence: TGTGCCAGCAGCACAGGGGGTGGTTACGAGCAGTACTTC. Encoded protein: CASSTGGGYEQYF.

The rearrangement links TRBV5-1 to TRBJ2-5; D perhaps matches TRBD2 (6 bases). This CDR3 comprises 14 residues. The V end lost 5 bases, the J end lost 1 base, and 12 bases lay between the germline ends. Germline V CDR1 and CDR2: SGHRS, YFSETQ. The CDR3 here is CASSYGDFQETQYF. CDR3 sequence (DNA): TGCGCCAGCAGTTATGGGGACTTCCAAGAGACCCAGTACTTC.

With regard to this clone: The same CDR3 is also encoded by other DNA sequences in this sample. The chain employs TRBV6-5 and TRBJ2-7; D is unresolved. CDR3 size: 13 residues. The V and J ends lost 2 bases and 4 bases respectively, with 9 bases between them. Germline V gene data show CDR1 as MNHEY and CDR2 as SVGAGI. The CDR3 loop reads CASSYGDSYEQYF. CDR3 nucleotides: TGTGCCAGCAGTTACGGCGACTCTTACGAGCAGTACTTC.

V usage is TRBV6-1 and J usage is TRBJ2-3; TRBD1 matches 9 bases. The CDR3 totals 15 residues. J was trimmed by 4 bases and V by 6 bases; bases with no gene match: 8. Per germline, CDR1 MNHNS and CDR2 SASEGT. The CDR3 DNA is TGTGCCAGCAGCCGCCGGGACAGGGAGGCAGATACGCAGTATTTT. Translation: CASSRRDREADTQYF.

V gene TRBV5-1 combines with J gene TRBJ1-1; D not resolved. From germline, CDR1 is SGHRS and CDR2 YFSETQ. V lost 4 bases, J lost 4 bases, and 11 bases lay in between. The CDR3 length is 13 residues. The CDR3 nucleotides are TGCGCCAGCAGCGCCCTGAAGGGCACTGAAGCTTTCTTT. Encoded protein: CASSALKGTEAFF.

The chain recombines TRBV6-1 with TRBJ1-5, with D unclear. V lost 7 bases, J lost 3 bases, and 10 bases lay in between. Germline V gives CDR1 MNHNS, CDR2 SASEGT. This CDR3 is 13 amino acids long. The CDR3 is CASTPAYNQPQHF. CDR3 bases: TGTGCCAGCACACCGGCATACAATCAGCCCCAGCATTTT.